The 14 T cell receptor beta chains in this list originate from one sample, sequenced in a study of blood T cells in healthy people across ages (dated by TCRdb to the mid-2010s). The protocol used for the library was 5' RACE. The instrument was an Illumina HiSeq 2500. The second PCR ran for roughly 7 to 12 cycles and used a J-beta primer mix along with a sample-barcoded 5' primer. TCRdb itself trimmed the public reads at Q25 with fastp, ran MiXCR and retained productive beta chains. Records with the same CDR3 protein are collapsed into one entry carrying the most frequent genes and DNA. The table for this sample lists over 500,000 distinct CDR3 sequences; around 50% of them were counted only once. The ten largest clones represent roughly 13% of the sample. The material sequenced was blood. All receptors derive from a woman older than 75 in good health.

There are a few counts of this clonotype. This chain connects TRBV5-1 to TRBJ2-1; 11 positions agree with TRBD1. The V segment lost 0 bases and the J segment 6 bases; nucleotides outside the gene matches: 5. The CDR3 is 16 amino acids. Germline CDR1 is SGHRS and CDR2 is YFSETQ. This CDR3 reads CASSLGGQGVVNEQFF. Written as DNA, the CDR3 is TGCGCCAGCAGCTTGGGGGGACAGGGGGTAGTCAATGAGCAGTTCTTC.

V is TRBV7-2 and J is TRBJ2-5, with TRBD2 matching over 8 bases. V was clipped by 1 base and J by 11 bases; unmatched bases: 12. Germline V gene sequence: CDR1 SGHTA, CDR2 FQGNSA. This CDR3 has 15 residues. CDR3 amino acids: CASSLVRGGANEQYF. The CDR3 DNA is TGTGCCAGCAGCTTAGTACGGGGGGGCGCCAATGAGCAGTACTTC.

The chain combines TRBV20-1 with TRBJ2-5; TRBD2 aligns across 12 bases. The J call may be incorrect, as the DNA end agrees better with TRBJ2-7. The CDR3 has 16 residues. The germline V gene encodes CDR1 DFQATT and CDR2 SNEGSKA (reference sequence). CDR3 loop: CSAVGLAGNDRYEQYF. DNA for the CDR3: TGCAGTGCTGTCGGACTAGCGGGGAACGACCGCTACGAGCAGTACTTC.

The chain couples TRBV12-3 or TRBV12-4 to TRBJ1-4; 8 nucleotides align to TRBD1. V was pared by 3 bases and J by 8 bases, with 8 bases of the junction left unmatched. This CDR3 comprises 15 residues. Written as DNA, the CDR3 is TGTGCCAGCAGTTTTCTGACAGGGGTGCGGGAAAAACTGTTTTTT. Translated, it gives CASSFLTGVREKLFF.

J is TRBJ1-2 and V is TRBV15, with TRBD1 identical over 8 bases. CDR3 length: 15 residues. V trimming: 5 bases; J trimming: 5 bases; junction bases outside the gene matches: 10. The germline V gene encodes CDR1 LNHNV and CDR2 YYDKDF (reference sequence). The CDR3 is CATSLPGQGAYGYTF. CDR3 nucleotide sequence: TGTGCCACCAGCCTCCCAGGACAGGGAGCATATGGCTACACCTTC.

This clonotype was counted a few times. The V call is TRBV9, the J call TRBJ1-6; 9 bases agree with TRBD1. Germline-derived CDR1 and CDR2 are SGDLS and YYNGEE. V was pared by 7 bases and J by 10 bases, with 6 bases of the junction left unmatched. The CDR3 covers 13 residues. This CDR3 is CASGRTGESPLHF. The CDR3, as DNA: TGTGCCAGCGGCCGGACAGGGGAATCACCCCTCCACTTT.

This clonotype was counted once. CDR3 nucleotides: TGTGCCAGCAGCCCACAGGGATTAACCAAAAACATTCAGTACTTC. It translates to CASSPQGLTKNIQYF. The chain couples TRBV12-3 or TRBV12-4 to TRBJ2-5; perhaps TRBD1 as D (6 bases). Near its end, the DNA agrees better with TRBJ2-4, so the J call may be wrong. The CDR3 is 15 residues long.

V is TRBV6-6 and J is TRBJ2-4; TRBD2 matches 10 bases. The better agreement between TRBJ2-7 and the DNA end casts doubt on the J call. From germline, CDR1 is MNHNY and CDR2 SVGAGI (reference sequence). The CDR3 length is 14 residues. CDR3 amino acids: CASSTSGGGYEQYF. As DNA, the CDR3 is TGTGCCAGCAGCACAAGCGGGGGGGGTTACGAGCAGTACTTC.

V is TRBV7-2 and J is TRBJ2-4; unclear D gene. The DNA matches TRBJ2-7 better at its end, which makes the J call doubtful. CDR3 length equals 14 residues. CDR1 SGHTA and CDR2 FQGNSA come from the germline V gene. The CDR3 spells CASSFGQPATEQYF. CDR3 sequence (DNA): TGTGCCAGCAGCTTTGGCCAGCCCGCTACCGAGCAGTACTTC.

This clonotype was counted ten times or more. This sequence joins TRBV7-2 and TRBJ2-1; no reliable D call. The germline gives CDR1 SGHTA, CDR2 FQGNSA. This CDR3 region has 13 residues. V was cut by 3 bases and J by 0 bases, with 3 bases left in between. CDR3: CASSFSSYNEQFF. The CDR3 nucleotides read TGTGCCAGCAGCTTCAGCTCCTACAATGAGCAGTTCTTC.

The chain uses TRBV19 and TRBJ1-5; perhaps TRBD1 as D (6 bases). Germline lookup yields CDR1 LNHDA and CDR2 SQIVND (reference sequence). Trimming took 0 bases from V and 5 from J, leaving 11 bases between them. The CDR3 extends over 15 amino acids. CDR3 in DNA: TGTGCCAGTAGTATAGATCAACAGGGATATCAGCCCCAGCATTTT. Its translation: CASSIDQQGYQPQHF. The full variable domain, rest sourced from reference TRBV19 and TRBJ1-5, is DGGITQSPKYLFRKEGQNVTLSCEQNLNHDAMYWYRQDPGQGLRLIYYSQIVNDFQKGDIAEGYSVSREKKESFPLTVTSAQKNPTAFYLCASSIDQQGYQPQHFGDGTRLSIL.

About this clonotype: A much larger clone sits a single nucleotide away, making a read error possible. The chain recombines TRBV2 with TRBJ2-4, with a weak D call TRBD1 (6 bases). CDR1 SNHLY and CDR2 FYNNEI come from the germline V gene. V lost 8 bases and J 0 bases, leaving 11 bases between the germline ends. The CDR3 sequence is 14 residues long. CDR3 in DNA: TGTGCCAGCCGGGACATGGGAGCCAAAAACATTCAGTACTTC. Its protein product is CASRDMGAKNIQYF.

Only a few counts were recorded for this clonotype. The V and J genes are TRBV12-3 or TRBV12-4 and TRBJ2-3; 11 positions match TRBD2. The CDR3 consists of 14 residues. V was clipped by 7 bases and J by 3 bases; unmatched bases: 3. The CDR3 is CASTIAGGTDTQYF. CDR3 coding DNA: TGTGCCAGCACCATAGCGGGGGGGACAGATACGCAGTATTTT.

This clonotype has ten or more counts. The chain uses TRBV20-1 and TRBJ2-3; TRBD2 matches 10 bases. Looked up from germline, CDR1 is DFQATT and CDR2 is SNEGSKA (reference sequence). This CDR3 is 15 amino acids long. After removal of 5 bases from V and 5 bases from J, the junction contained 10 bases not matched to a gene. The CDR3 is CSAGTSAGAGDTQYF. The CDR3 bases are TGCAGTGCTGGGACTAGCGCGGGGGCGGGAGATACGCAGTATTTT.